These 7 T cell receptor beta chains share one sample of origin, sequenced in a study of blood T cell repertoires in COVID-19 (dated by TCRdb to about 2020). Libraries came from the immunoSEQ multiplex PCR assay. TCRdb provides this immuneACCESS table in a form limited to in-frame rearrangements. Some clones are lacking; in checked studies, under half of them reflect an unresolved V gene, and why the rest are absent is not known. The sample table contains more than 300,000 clones; only one count was recorded for approximately 90% of them. The top ten hold more than 3% of the sample. Sample: peripheral blood. The origin of the receptors is a woman aged 18 to 35 who had recovered from COVID-19.

About this clone itself: The sample carries other DNA sequences with the same CDR3. V gene TRBV11-3 combines with J gene TRBJ1-2, with D maybe TRBD1 (5 bases). CDR3 length: 13 residues. V lost 3 bases and J lost 5, with 10 bases in between. Germline CDR1 is SGHNT and CDR2 is YENEEA. The CDR3 protein is CASSLGGDYGYTF. Here the CDR3 DNA reads TGTGCCAGCAGCTTGGGAGGGGATTATGGCTACACCTTC.

The chain is built from TRBV21-1 and TRBJ1-1; TRBD1 is taken as the D call from the table, unchecked against the DNA. TRBV21-1 is reported as a pseudogene. This CDR3 comprises 17 residues. DNA for the CDR3: TGTGCCAGCAGCAAAGCGCATTCAGGACATCAGAACACTGAAGCTTTCTTT. Translation: CASSKAHSGHQNTEAFF.

This chain links TRBV6-5 with TRBJ1-4, with 10 nucleotides matching TRBD1. The J segment lost 8 bases and the V segment lost 8 bases, leaving 8 bases of the junction unmatched. The CDR3 runs 14 residues. CDR1 is MNHEY and CDR2 is SVGAGI in the germline V gene. The CDR3 nucleotides read TGTGCCAGCCGCCCGGGACAGGGGTTCGAAAAACTGTTTTTT. It codes for CASRPGQGFEKLFF.

This clone was seen just once. V is TRBV5-4 and J is TRBJ1-3; D may be TRBD1 (6 bases). In germline, CDR1 is SGHNT, CDR2 YYREEE (reference sequence). Trimming removed 4 bases at V and 0 bases at J, with 11 bases between. The length of the CDR3 is 15 residues. The CDR3 spells CASSADRSSGNTIYF. In nucleotides, the CDR3 is TGTGCCAGCAGCGCGGACAGAAGCTCTGGAAACACCATATATTTT.

V and J are TRBV20-1 and TRBJ2-1; no firm D call. V gave up 3 bases and J gave up 2 bases, with 14 bases separating them. Germline V gives CDR1 DFQATT, CDR2 SNEGSKA (reference sequence). This CDR3 is built from 15 residues. The CDR3 here is CSASHSFVTYNEQFF. The CDR3 DNA follows: TGCAGTGCTAGTCACTCTTTCGTCACCTACAATGAGCAGTTCTTC.

The V call is TRBV19, the J call TRBJ1-5, with D perhaps matching TRBD1 (5 bases). Trimming took off 4 bases at V and 3 bases at J, with 13 bases between the two ends. Germline CDR1 LNHDA, CDR2 SQIVND (reference sequence). The CDR3 is made up of 15 amino acids. CDR3 region: CASSTQGTHNQPQHF. The CDR3 bases are TGTGCCAGTAGTACTCAGGGTACACACAATCAGCCCCAGCATTTT.

The V and J genes are TRBV5-1 and TRBJ1-2, with D perhaps matching TRBD1 (6 bases). The CDR3 is 15 residues long. V was clipped by 0 bases and J by 1 base, with 10 bases between them. Germline-derived CDR1 and CDR2 are SGHRS and YFSETQ. The CDR3 coding sequence is TGCGCCAGCAGCTTGGAGGGACAAAGTAACTATGGCTACACCTTC. Its protein product is CASSLEGQSNYGYTF. Looking up the rest from reference TRBV5-1 and TRBJ1-2 gives the full variable domain: KAGVTQTPRYLIKTRGQQVTLSCSPISGHRSVSWYQQTPGQGLQFLFEYFSETQRNKGNFPGRFSGRQFSNSRSEMNVSTLELGDSALYLCASSLEGQSNYGYTFGSGTRLTVV.